Listed below are T cell receptor beta chains from one sample, sequenced in a study of T cells in Graves' hyperthyroidism and ophthalmopathy. TCRdb reprocessed the multiplex PCR reads with MiXCR, giving one entry per CDR3 protein. The sample lists fewer than 650,000 distinct CDR3 sequences, 14% occurring once. Sequenced input: blood. The receptors derive from a middle-aged woman with Graves' hyperthyroidism. CDR3s include the opening cysteine and the closing phenylalanine or tryptophan. D genes are given only for firm matches. A clone size is listed for some rows: how often the clone was seen (once, few, many), or a class if it is expanded.

>NA|TRBV19|TRBJ2-2|TRBD1
CASSWDRDRDTGELFF
TGTGCCAGTAGTTGGGACCGGGACAGGGACACCGGGGAGCTGTTTTTT
>NA|TRBV6-1|TRBJ2-7|NA
CASRSTEGEQYF
TGTGCCAGCAGAAGTACGGAGGGCGAGCAGTACTTC
>many|TRBV3-1|TRBJ2-7|NA
CASSQAGIGYEQYF
TGTGCCAGCAGCCAAGCCGGGATTGGCTACGAGCAGTACTTC
>NA|TRBV4-1|TRBJ2-7|NA
CASSQVGNYEQYF
TGCGCCAGCAGCCAAGTGGGAAACTACGAGCAGTACTTC
>many|TRBV20-1|TRBJ1-1|NA
CSASRVMNTEAFF
TGCAGTGCTAGCAGGGTTATGAACACTGAAGCTTTCTTT
>few|TRBV27|TRBJ2-3|NA
CASSLRATDTQYF
TGTGCCAGCAGTTTACGGGCGACAGATACGCAGTATTTT
>NA|TRBV5-6|TRBJ2-1|NA
CASSRPGAYNEQFF
TGTGCCAGCAGCCGCCCCGGGGCCTACAATGAGCAGTTCTTC
>many|TRBV5-8|TRBJ1-2|NA
CASSPQREPYYGYTF
TGTGCCAGCAGCCCCCAGAGGGAGCCCTACTATGGCTACACCTTC
>many|TRBV2|TRBJ2-5|NA
CASSDPNGGTTQETQYF
TGTGCCAGCAGTGACCCCAACGGCGGGACAACCCAAGAGACCCAGTACTTC
>few|TRBV28|TRBJ2-4|NA
CASNSGGAKNIQYF
TGTGCCAGCAATAGCGGCGGAGCCAAAAACATTCAGTACTTC
>NA|TRBV7-8|TRBJ2-1|TRBD1
CASSSGQGYGEQFF
TGTGCCAGCAGCTCGGGACAGGGGTATGGTGAGCAGTTCTTC
>NA|TRBV9|TRBJ2-1|NA
CASSHDSGNYNEQFF
TGTGCCAGCAGTCACGATAGCGGAAACTACAATGAGCAGTTCTTC
>many|TRBV27|TRBJ2-2|TRBD1
CASSLTGSTGELFF
TGTGCCAGCAGTTTGACAGGGAGCACCGGGGAGCTGTTTTTT
>few|TRBV5-1|TRBJ1-1|TRBD1
CASSLGSSGGTEAFF
TGCGCCAGCAGCCTAGGGTCTTCAGGGGGCACTGAAGCTTTCTTT
>many|TRBV5-1|TRBJ1-1|NA
CASSADDSKNTEAFF
TGCGCCAGCAGCGCTGATGACAGCAAAAACACTGAAGCTTTCTTT
>NA|TRBV5-6|TRBJ2-7|TRBD1
CASIRTGESYEQYF
TGTGCCAGCATTAGGACAGGGGAATCCTACGAGCAGTACTTC
>many|TRBV12-3/TRBV12-4|TRBJ1-3|NA
CASSPVQRSGNTIYF
TGTGCCAGCAGCCCCGTGCAGCGCTCTGGAAACACCATATATTTT
>few|TRBV5-1|TRBJ2-2|TRBD1
CASSLVQGAFVGELFF
TGCGCCAGCAGCTTGGTGCAGGGGGCTTTTGTCGGGGAGCTGTTTTTT
>NA|TRBV6-1|TRBJ1-2|TRBD1
CASSPYGTGRLYGYTF
TGTGCCAGCAGTCCCTACGGGACAGGGCGGCTCTATGGCTACACCTTC
>few|TRBV10-3|TRBJ2-7|TRBD2
CAARTSGYEQYF
TGTGCCGCCAGGACTAGCGGCTACGAGCAGTACTTC
>NA|TRBV20-1|TRBJ2-5|NA
CSAPKPGSRQETQYF
TGCAGTGCCCCTAAACCGGGGTCCAGGCAAGAGACCCAGTACTTC
>NA|TRBV7-9|TRBJ2-1|NA
CASSLASRYEQFF
TGTGCCAGCAGCTTAGCTTCTAGATATGAGCAGTTCTTC